One and the same sample provided the 13 T cell receptor beta chains below, sequenced in a study of Tregs in tolerant kidney transplant recipients. The table came from immunoSEQ multiplex PCR; TCRdb's copy has only in-frame clones and leaves some out. The profile shows fewer than 70,000 clones, over 70% of them singletons. Sequencing was performed on CD4+ T cells from blood. The source is a human donor in good health.

This chain connects TRBV5-4 to TRBJ2-5, with 7 bases that match TRBD1. Losses at the gene ends were 4 bases for V and 6 bases for J; bases not matched to a gene: 15. Germline-derived CDR1 and CDR2 are SGHNT and YYREEE (reference sequence). The CDR3 is 16 amino acids. Here the CDR3 reads CASSPHPDRLQKTQYF. CDR3 bases: TGTGCCAGCAGCCCCCATCCGGACAGGCTACAGAAGACCCAGTACTTC. Supplemented by reference TRBV5-4 and TRBJ2-5, the full variable domain reads ETGVTQSPTHLIKTRGQQVTLRCSSQSGHNTVSWYQQALGQGPQFIFQYYREEENGRGNFPPRFSGLQFPNYSSELNVNALELDDSALYLCASSPHPDRLQKTQYFGPGTRLLVL.

On this clone itself: At the DNA level, this CDR3 is encoded by other sequences in the same sample as well. The V gene is TRBV27, the J gene TRBJ2-3; D remains unclear. CDR1 is MNHEY and CDR2 is SMNVEV in the germline V gene (reference sequence). The CDR3 has 13 residues. The V end lost 2 bases, the J end lost 3 bases, and 6 bases lay between the germline ends. CDR3 region: CASSLSSTDTQYF. CDR3 nucleotides: TGTGCCAGCAGTTTAAGTTCAACAGATACGCAGTATTTT.

The rearrangement joins TRBV30 to TRBJ1-1; D is perhaps TRBD1 (5 bases). The CDR3 spans 11 residues. CDR1 and CDR2 (germline): GTSNPN, SVGIG (reference sequence). With 1 base removed from V and 8 bases from J, the gap between germline ends came to 8 bases. The CDR3 protein is CAWSATAEAFF. Written as DNA, the CDR3 is TGTGCCTGGAGTGCGACAGCCGAAGCTTTCTTT.

This clone appeared once. The chain uses TRBV4-3 and TRBJ2-7; D not certain. Trimming removed 0 bases at V and 6 bases at J, with 9 bases between. The V gene's germline CDR1 is LGHNA and CDR2 YSLEER. The CDR3 extends over 13 amino acids. The CDR3 DNA follows: TGCGCCAGCAGCCAAGATGTGGGAACCGAGCAGTACTTC. It yields the protein CASSQDVGTEQYF.

The chain employs TRBV27 and TRBJ1-5; D is perhaps TRBD1 (5 bases). Trimming cost V 3 bases and J 7 bases, with 16 bases left between them. Germline V gene data show CDR1 as MNHEY and CDR2 as SMNVEV (reference sequence). The CDR3 covers 15 residues. The DNA for the CDR3 is TGTGCCAGCAGTTTGCAGGGATTTCGAGGGCAGCCCCAGCATTTT. Its protein is CASSLQGFRGQPQHF.

This rearrangement joins TRBV5-4 to TRBJ1-6; D is possibly TRBD1 (6 bases). This CDR3 comprises 15 residues. The germline CDR1 and CDR2 sequences are SGHNT and YYREEE (reference sequence). Deletions cut 3 bases from V and 6 bases from J, with 13 bases between. DNA of the CDR3: TGTGCCAGCAGCTCCCAGGGGAGGTTTAATTCACCCCTCCACTTT. Encoded protein: CASSSQGRFNSPLHF.

This clone was counted a single time. The rearrangement links TRBV12-5 to TRBJ2-2, with TRBD2 matching 15 bases. Germline-derived CDR1 and CDR2 are LGHNT and FRNRAP. The ends lost 4 bases at V and 4 bases at J; junction bases unmatched: 4. The CDR3 sequence is 17 residues long. The DNA for the CDR3 is TGTGCTAGTGGTTGGACTAGCGGGGGGGCACCCACCGGGGAGCTGTTTTTT. It yields the protein CASGWTSGGAPTGELFF.

V is TRBV5-4 and J is TRBJ2-5; D ambiguous. The germline CDR1 and CDR2 sequences are SGHNT and YYREEE (reference sequence). V gave up 1 base and J gave up 5 bases, with 12 bases separating them. The CDR3 contains 14 residues. The CDR3, as DNA: TGTGCCAGCAGCTTGAAAGCCCCGCGGGAGACCCAGTACTTC. It encodes CASSLKAPRETQYF.

The chain uses TRBV5-6 and TRBJ1-6, with D possibly TRBD1 on 6 matching bases. This CDR3 is built from 14 residues. V shed 0 bases and J shed 9 bases, with 10 bases lying between them. CDR1 and CDR2 (germline): SGHDT, YYEEEE. CDR3 DNA sequence: TGTGCCAGCAGCTTGGAGGGGGGGAGTTCACCCCTCCACTTT. It is translated as CASSLEGGSSPLHF.

The rearrangement links TRBV21-1 to TRBJ2-3. TRBV21-1 is a known pseudogene. CDR3 size: 15 residues. CDR3 region: CASSKGGLYTDTQYF. The CDR3 nucleotides are TGTGCCAGCAGCAAAGGTGGCCTATACACAGATACGCAGTATTTT.

The table lists this clone with a few counts. The limits of the CDR3 on the DNA are not certain, so only TCRdb's listed CDR3 is given. The chain carries TRBV20-1 and TRBJ1-2; TRBD1 is the table's D call and was not checked against the DNA. Both ends counted, the CDR3 spans 11 residues. Germline V gene data show CDR1 as DFQATT and CDR2 as SNEGSKA (reference sequence). The CDR3 spells CSARRVGQGTF.

The rearrangement uses TRBV27 and TRBJ2-7, with TRBD1 as a possible D gene (6 bases). V was cut by 3 bases and J by 4 bases, with 16 bases left in between. The CDR3 spans 15 residues. The germline CDR1 and CDR2 sequences are MNHEY and SMNVEV (reference sequence). The CDR3 DNA reads as TGTGCCAGCAGTTTCGGGATGGGGGCAGTATACGAGCAGTACTTC. This codes for CASSFGMGAVYEQYF.

This sequence joins TRBV6-5 and TRBJ2-1, with D unresolved. This CDR3 is built from 12 residues. Germline V lookup: CDR1 MNHEY, CDR2 SVGAGI. V shed 4 bases and J shed 8 bases, with 9 bases lying between them. The CDR3 here is CASSSLAHEQFF. In DNA, the CDR3 is TGTGCCAGCAGTTCCTTAGCCCATGAGCAGTTCTTC.